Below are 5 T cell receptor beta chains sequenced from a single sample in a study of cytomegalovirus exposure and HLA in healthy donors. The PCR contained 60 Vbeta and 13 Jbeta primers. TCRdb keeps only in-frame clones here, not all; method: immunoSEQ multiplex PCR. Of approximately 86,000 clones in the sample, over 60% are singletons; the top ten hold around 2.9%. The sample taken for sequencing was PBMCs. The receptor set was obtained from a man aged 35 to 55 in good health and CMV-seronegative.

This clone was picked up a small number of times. CDR3 amino acids: CASSVAYEQYF. The CDR3 DNA reads as TGTGCCAGCAGCGTCGCCTACGAGCAGTACTTC. The chain carries TRBV28 and TRBJ2-7, with D hard to call. Per the germline V gene, CDR1 is MDHEN and CDR2 is SYDVKM. Trimming took 6 bases from V and 2 from J, leaving 5 bases between them. The CDR3 is 11 residues long.

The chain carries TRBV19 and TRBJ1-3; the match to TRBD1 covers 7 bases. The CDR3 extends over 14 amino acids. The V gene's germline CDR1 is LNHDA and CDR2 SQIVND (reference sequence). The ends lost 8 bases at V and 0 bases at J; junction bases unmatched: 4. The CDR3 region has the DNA TGTGCCAGTGGGGACAGTAGCTCTGGAAACACCATATATTTT. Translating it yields CASGDSSSGNTIYF.

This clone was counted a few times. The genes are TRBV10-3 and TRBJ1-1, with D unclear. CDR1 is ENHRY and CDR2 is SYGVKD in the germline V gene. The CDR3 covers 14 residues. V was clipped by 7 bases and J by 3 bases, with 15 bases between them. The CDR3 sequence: CAINNGVDDTEAFF. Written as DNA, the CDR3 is TGTGCCATCAACAACGGGGTGGATGACACTGAAGCTTTCTTT.

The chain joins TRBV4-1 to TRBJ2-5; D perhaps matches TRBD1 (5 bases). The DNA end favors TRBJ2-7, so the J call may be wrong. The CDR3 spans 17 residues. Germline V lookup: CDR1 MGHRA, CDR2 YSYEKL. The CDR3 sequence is CASSQGVRPGLTYEQYF. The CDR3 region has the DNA TGCGCCAGCAGCCAAGGGGTGAGGCCAGGGTTAACCTACGAGCAGTACTTC.

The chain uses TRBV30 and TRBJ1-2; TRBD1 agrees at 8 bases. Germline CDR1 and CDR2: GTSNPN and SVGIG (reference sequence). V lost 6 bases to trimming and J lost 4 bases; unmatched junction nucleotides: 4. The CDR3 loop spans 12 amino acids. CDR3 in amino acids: CACRDRFYGYTF. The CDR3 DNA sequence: TGTGCCTGCAGGGACAGGTTCTATGGCTACACCTTC.